The clone carrying this T cell receptor (beta chain) has only one observation. Its antigen is undetermined. Germline V gives CDR1 DFQATT, CDR2 SNEGSKA (reference sequence). The CDR3 runs 11 residues. Trimming removed 7 bases from V and 2 bases from J, with 8 bases in between. This entry is derived from a study of T cells in Graves' hyperthyroidism and ophthalmopathy. Authors of the study amplified TCR beta CDR3 regions from RNA transcripts. The study used the HTBI primer set for a first-round RT-PCR of the TCR CDR3. From the multiplex PCR reads, TCRdb called clonotypes with MiXCR, one entry per CDR3 protein. The sample yields roughly 500,000 distinct CDR3 sequences, 46% seen once. Study conclusions and caveats: A model of 13 V-J features distinguished ophthalmopathy from stable hyperthyroidism.

The TCR was taken from an adult woman with Graves' disease, either hyperthyroidism or ophthalmopathy (not recorded which). Sequencing was performed on peripheral blood or thyroid tissue (not recorded which). J is TRBJ2-5 and V is TRBV20-1, with D uncertain. This CDR3 reads CSGDRQETQYF. The CDR3 bases are TGCAGTGGAGATCGTCAAGAGACCCAGTACTTC.